The present T cell receptor (beta chain) was sequenced within a study of CD8 T cells in Susac syndrome. The CDR3 spans 12 residues. Trimming cost V 5 bases and J 15 bases, with 17 bases left between them. Germline CDR1 and CDR2: MNHEY and SVGAGI. Random-hexamer reverse transcription was applied to about 0.5 to 1 ug RNA. TCRdb itself ran the immunoSEQ multiplex PCR reads through MiXCR, one entry per CDR3 protein. The data contain under 200,000 distinct CDR3 sequences, approximately 94% of them singletons. Sequencing of TCR beta was performed on blood CD8+ and CD4+ T cells. This clonotype was obtained from a human donor in good health. Sequencing was carried out using CD4+ T cells from PBMCs. V and J are TRBV6-5 and TRBJ1-5; D not certain. CDR3 nucleotide sequence: TGTGCCAGCAGTCCAGGCGTGGGGTCTTGGCATTTT. Its protein is CASSPGVGSWHF.